This T cell receptor (beta chain) comes out of a study of cytomegalovirus exposure and HLA in healthy donors. Study in general: From HLA-typed donors, an early data release held some 91 million unique TCRs. Study observations and caveats: A few V segments could not be told apart, such as TRBV6-2 and TRBV6-3, and were left out. The study had only CMV serostatus as immune exposure information.

The PCR made use of 60 Vbeta and 13 Jbeta primers. Sequencing used immunoSEQ multiplex PCR; TCRdb keeps in-frame clones, though not all of them. This table holds under 130,000 clones. Germline values: CDR1 SGHNT, CDR2 YENEEA. V lost 7 bases, J lost 7 bases, and 4 bases stayed unmatched. The CDR3 totals 13 residues. For this clone: The antigen is not known.

The sequenced material came from PBMCs. The TCR was taken from a man aged 50 to 60 in good health and CMV-seronegative. This chain links TRBV11-3 with TRBJ1-4; 9 nucleotides align to TRBD1. The CDR3 region is CASKPGQGEKLFF. As DNA, the CDR3 is TGTGCCAGCAAGCCGGGACAGGGTGAAAAACTGTTTTTT.